This T cell receptor (beta chain) originates from a study of CD8 T cells in ankylosing spondylitis. As the method for making TCR beta libraries, quantitative 5'-RACE with molecular barcodes was used. From the 5' RACE reads, TCRdb called clonotypes with MiXCR, one entry per CDR3 protein. The table records approximately 15,000 distinct CDR3 sequences, approximately 3% of them present only once. J lost 9 bases, V lost 3 bases, and 8 bases had no gene match. Looked up from germline, CDR1 is SGDLS and CDR2 is YYNGEE. The length of the CDR3 is 14 residues. This clonotype is categorized as medium-sized. The specimen was blood, either unsorted or a sorted T cell fraction (not recorded which). V is TRBV9 and J is TRBJ2-1, with 8 bases fitting TRBD1. The source of this sequence is a male donor with ankylosing spondylitis or in good health (not recorded which). The CDR3 region is CASSGLQGASEQFF. Here the CDR3 DNA reads TGTGCCAGCAGCGGCCTCCAGGGGGCGAGTGAGCAGTTCTTC. Full variable domain (remainder filled in from reference TRBV9 and TRBJ2-1): DSGVTQTPKHLITATGQRVTLRCSPRSGDLSVYWYQQSLDQGLQFLIQYYNGEERAKGNILERFSAQQFPDLHSELNLSSLELGDSALYFCASSGLQGASEQFFGPGTRLTVL.